This T cell receptor (beta chain) was sequenced during a study of blood T cell repertoires in COVID-19. Whole-study context: Samples of COVID-19 (acute and convalescent) were obtained from the United States, Italy and Spain. The analysed material was cDNA or gDNA that came from T cells, B-cell-depleted T cells, or PBMCs.

The germline V gene encodes CDR1 LNHDA and CDR2 SQIVND (reference sequence). The CDR3 length is 13 residues. The V end was cut by 3 bases, the J end by 9 bases, with 14 bases between. Methods used by the authors: The assay estimated nucleated cells by amplifying reference gene primers. Sequencing was performed with immunoSEQ multiplex PCR; in TCRdb, only in-frame clones are kept and a portion is missing. V and J calls plus clone size are reproduced from that table; the DNA served to infer D and trimming. The sample records some 200,000 clones, approximately 81% being singletons. This chain joins TRBV19 and TRBJ1-1, with D perhaps matching TRBD1 (6 bases). The clonotype comes from a man in his fifties who had recovered from COVID-19. Source material: peripheral blood. In DNA form, the CDR3 reads TGTGCCAGTAGTATCTCACAGGGTCGGAAAGCTTTCTTT. Encoded protein: CASSISQGRKAFF.